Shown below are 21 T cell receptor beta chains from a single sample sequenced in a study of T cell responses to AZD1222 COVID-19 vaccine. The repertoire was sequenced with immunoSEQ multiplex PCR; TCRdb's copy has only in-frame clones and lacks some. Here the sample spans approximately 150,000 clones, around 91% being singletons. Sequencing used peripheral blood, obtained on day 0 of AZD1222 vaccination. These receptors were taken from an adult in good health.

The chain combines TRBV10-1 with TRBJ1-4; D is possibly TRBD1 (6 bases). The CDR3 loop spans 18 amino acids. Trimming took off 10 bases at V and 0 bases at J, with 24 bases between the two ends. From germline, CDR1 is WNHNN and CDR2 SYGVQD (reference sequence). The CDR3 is CAIFSGTPWGSTNEKLFF. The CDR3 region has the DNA TGCGCCATCTTTTCAGGGACACCATGGGGATCAACTAATGAAAAACTGTTTTTT.

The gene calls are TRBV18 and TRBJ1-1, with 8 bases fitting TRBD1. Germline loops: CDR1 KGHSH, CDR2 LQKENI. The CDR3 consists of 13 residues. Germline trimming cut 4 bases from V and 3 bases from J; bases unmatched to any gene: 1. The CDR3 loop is CASSQDRDTEAFF. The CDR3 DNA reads TGTGCCAGCTCACAGGACAGGGACACTGAAGCTTTCTTT.

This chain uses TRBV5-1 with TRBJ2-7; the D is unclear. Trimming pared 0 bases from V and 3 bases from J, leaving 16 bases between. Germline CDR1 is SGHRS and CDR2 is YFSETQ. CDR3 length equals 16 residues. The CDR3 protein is CASSLEEGWYGYEQYF. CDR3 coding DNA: TGCGCCAGCAGCTTGGAAGAAGGGTGGTACGGCTACGAGCAGTACTTC.

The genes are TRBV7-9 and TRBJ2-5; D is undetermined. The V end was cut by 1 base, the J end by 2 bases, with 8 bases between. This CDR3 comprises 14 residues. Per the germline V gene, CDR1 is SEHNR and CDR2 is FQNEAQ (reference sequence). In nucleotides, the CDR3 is TGTGCCAGCAGCTTAGTTTCAGTTCAAGAGACCCAGTACTTC. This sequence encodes CASSLVSVQETQYF.

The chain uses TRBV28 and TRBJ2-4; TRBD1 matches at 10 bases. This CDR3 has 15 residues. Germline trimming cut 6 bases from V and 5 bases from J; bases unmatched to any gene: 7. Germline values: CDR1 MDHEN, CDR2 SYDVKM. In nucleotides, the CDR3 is TGTGCCAGCAGGAACCGGGACAGGGGTGAAAACATTCAGTACTTC. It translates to CASRNRDRGENIQYF.

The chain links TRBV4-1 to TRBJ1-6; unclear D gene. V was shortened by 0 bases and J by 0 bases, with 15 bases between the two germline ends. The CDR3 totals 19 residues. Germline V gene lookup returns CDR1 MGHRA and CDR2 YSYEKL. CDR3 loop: CASSQDFQAFRSYNSPLHF. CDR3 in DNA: TGCGCCAGCAGCCAAGATTTCCAGGCGTTTCGCTCCTATAATTCACCCCTCCACTTT.

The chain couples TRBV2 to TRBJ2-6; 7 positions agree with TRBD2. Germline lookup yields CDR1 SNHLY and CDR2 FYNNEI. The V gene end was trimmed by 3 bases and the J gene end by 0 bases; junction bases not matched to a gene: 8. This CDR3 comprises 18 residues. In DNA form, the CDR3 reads TGTGCCAGCAGTGATCCGGCTAGCGGACCCTCTGGGGCCAACGTCCTGACTTTC. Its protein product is CASSDPASGPSGANVLTF.

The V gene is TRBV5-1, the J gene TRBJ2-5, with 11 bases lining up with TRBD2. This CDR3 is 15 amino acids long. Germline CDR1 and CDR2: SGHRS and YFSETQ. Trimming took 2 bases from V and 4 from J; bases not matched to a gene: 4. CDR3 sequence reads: CASSFTSGSPETQYF. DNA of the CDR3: TGCGCCAGCAGCTTCACTAGCGGGAGTCCAGAGACCCAGTACTTC.

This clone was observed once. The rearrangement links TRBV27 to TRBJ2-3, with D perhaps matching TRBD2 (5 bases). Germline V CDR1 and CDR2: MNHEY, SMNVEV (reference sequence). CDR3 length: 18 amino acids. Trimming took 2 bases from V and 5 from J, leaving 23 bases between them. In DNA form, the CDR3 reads TGTGCCAGCAGTTTACTCGGTACGGTCGGGATTATCCTAGATACGCAGTATTTT. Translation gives CASSLLGTVGIILDTQYF.

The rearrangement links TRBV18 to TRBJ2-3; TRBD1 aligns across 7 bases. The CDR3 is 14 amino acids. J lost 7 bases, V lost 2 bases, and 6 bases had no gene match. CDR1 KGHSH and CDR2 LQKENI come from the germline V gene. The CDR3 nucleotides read TGTGCCAGCTCACCAGGGGACAGACCCTATACGCAGTATTTT. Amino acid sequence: CASSPGDRPYTQYF. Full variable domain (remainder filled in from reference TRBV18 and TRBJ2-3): NAGVMQNPRHLVRRRGQEARLRCSPMKGHSHVYWYRQLPEEGLKFMVYLQKENIIDESGMPKERFSAEFPKEGPSILRIQQVVRGDSAAYFCASSPGDRPYTQYFGPGTRLTVL.

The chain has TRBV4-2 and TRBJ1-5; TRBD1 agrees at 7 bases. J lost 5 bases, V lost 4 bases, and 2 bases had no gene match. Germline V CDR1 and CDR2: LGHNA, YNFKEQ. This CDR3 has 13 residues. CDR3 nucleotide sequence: TGTGCCAGCAGCCCCGACAGGGATCAGCCCCAGCATTTT. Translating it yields CASSPDRDQPQHF.

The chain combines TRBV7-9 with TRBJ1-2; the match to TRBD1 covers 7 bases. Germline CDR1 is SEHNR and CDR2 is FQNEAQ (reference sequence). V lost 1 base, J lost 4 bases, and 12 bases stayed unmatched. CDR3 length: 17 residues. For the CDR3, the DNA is TGTGCCAGCAGCTTAGACGGACAGGCAGGGCGGGTCTATGGCTACACCTTC. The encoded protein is CASSLDGQAGRVYGYTF. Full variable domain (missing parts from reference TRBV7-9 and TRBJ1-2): DTGVSQNPRHKITKRGQNVTFRCDPISEHNRLYWYRQTLGQGPEFLTYFQNEAQLEKSRLLSDRFSAERPKGSFSTLEIQRTEQGDSAMYLCASSLDGQAGRVYGYTFGSGTRLTVV.

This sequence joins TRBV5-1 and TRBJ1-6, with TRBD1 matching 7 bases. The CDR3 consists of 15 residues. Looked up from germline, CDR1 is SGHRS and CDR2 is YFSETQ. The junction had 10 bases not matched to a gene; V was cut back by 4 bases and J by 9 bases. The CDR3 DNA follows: TGCGCCAGCAGCCAAGAAGGGACAGCCGGTTCACCCCTCCACTTT. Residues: CASSQEGTAGSPLHF.

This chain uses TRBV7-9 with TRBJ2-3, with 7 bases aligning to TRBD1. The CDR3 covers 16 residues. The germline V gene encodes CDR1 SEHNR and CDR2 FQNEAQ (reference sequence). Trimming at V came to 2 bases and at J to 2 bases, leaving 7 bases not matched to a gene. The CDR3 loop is CASSLMDRRFTDTQYF. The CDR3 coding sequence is TGTGCCAGCAGCTTAATGGACAGGAGATTCACAGATACGCAGTATTTT.

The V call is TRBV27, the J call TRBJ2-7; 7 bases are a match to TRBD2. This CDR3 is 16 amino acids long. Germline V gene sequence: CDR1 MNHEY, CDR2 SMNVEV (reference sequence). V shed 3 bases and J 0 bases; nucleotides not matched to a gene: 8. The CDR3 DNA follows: TGTGCCAGCAGTTTTTGGCTAGCGGATTCCTCCTACGAGCAGTACTTC. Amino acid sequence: CASSFWLADSSYEQYF.

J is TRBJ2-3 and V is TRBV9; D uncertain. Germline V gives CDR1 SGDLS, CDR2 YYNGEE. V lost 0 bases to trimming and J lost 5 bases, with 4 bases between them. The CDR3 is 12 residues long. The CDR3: CASSVALDTQYF. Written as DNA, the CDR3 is TGTGCCAGCAGCGTAGCTCTAGATACGCAGTATTTT.

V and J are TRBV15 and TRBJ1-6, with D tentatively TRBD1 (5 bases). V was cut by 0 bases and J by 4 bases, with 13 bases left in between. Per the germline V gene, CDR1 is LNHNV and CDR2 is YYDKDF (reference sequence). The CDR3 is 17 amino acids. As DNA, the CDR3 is TGTGCCACCAGCAGAGAGGGACCAGGGAGGTATAATTCACCCCTCCACTTT. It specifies CATSREGPGRYNSPLHF.

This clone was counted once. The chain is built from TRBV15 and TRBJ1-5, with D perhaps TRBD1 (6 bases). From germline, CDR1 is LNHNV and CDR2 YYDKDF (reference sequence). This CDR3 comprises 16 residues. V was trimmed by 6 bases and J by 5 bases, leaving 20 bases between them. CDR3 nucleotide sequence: TGTGCCACCAGGCGGGGGGGGCAGGGGAGTTATCAGCCCCAGCATTTT. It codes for CATRRGGQGSYQPQHF.

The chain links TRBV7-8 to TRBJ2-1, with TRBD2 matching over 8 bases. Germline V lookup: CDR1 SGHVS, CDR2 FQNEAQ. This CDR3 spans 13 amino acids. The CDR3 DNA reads TGTGCGCTCAGCAGCGGGAGTAGGAATGAGCAGTTCTTC. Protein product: CALSSGSRNEQFF.

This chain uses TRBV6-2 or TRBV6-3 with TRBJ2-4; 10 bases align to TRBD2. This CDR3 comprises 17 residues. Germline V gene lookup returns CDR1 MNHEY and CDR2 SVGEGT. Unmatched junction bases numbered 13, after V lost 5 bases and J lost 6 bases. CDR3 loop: CASSDDGLAGVGNIQYF. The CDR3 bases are TGTGCCAGCAGTGACGACGGGCTAGCGGGAGTTGGAAACATTCAGTACTTC.

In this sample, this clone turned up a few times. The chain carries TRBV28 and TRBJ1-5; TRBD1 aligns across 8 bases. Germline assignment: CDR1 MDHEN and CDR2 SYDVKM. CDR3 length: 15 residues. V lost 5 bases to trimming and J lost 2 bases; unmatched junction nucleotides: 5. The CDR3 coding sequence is TGTGCCAGCAGTCCCCAGGGGGCGCGCAATCAGCCCCAGCATTTT. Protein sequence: CASSPQGARNQPQHF.